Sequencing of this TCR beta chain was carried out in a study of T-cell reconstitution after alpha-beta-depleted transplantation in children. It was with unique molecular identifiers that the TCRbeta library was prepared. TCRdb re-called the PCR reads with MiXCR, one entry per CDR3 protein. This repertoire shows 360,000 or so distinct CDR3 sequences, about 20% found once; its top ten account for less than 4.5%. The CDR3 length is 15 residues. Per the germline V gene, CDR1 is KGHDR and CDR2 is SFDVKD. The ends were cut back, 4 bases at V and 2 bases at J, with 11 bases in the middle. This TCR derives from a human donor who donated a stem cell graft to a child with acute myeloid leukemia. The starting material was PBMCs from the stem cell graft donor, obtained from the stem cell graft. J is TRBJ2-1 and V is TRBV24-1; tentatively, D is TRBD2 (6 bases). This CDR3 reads CATSEGGGTYNEQFF. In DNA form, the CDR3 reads TGTGCCACCAGTGAGGGTGGGGGGACCTACAATGAGCAGTTCTTC.